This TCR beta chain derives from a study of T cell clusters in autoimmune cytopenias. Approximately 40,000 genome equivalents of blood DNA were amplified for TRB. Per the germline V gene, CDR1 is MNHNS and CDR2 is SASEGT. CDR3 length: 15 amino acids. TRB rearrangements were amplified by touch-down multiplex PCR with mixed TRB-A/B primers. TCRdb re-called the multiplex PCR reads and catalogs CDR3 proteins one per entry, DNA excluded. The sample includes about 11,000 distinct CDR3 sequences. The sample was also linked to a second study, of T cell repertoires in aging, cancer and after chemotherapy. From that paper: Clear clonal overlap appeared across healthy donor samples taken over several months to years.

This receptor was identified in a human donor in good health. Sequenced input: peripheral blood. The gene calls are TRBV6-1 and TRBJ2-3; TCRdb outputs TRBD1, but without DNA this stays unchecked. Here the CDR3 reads CASRTQGTKTDTQYF.